Below, 24 T cell receptor beta chains from the same sample are listed, as sequenced in a study of shared clonotypes between healthy human individuals (dated by TCRdb to 2018 to 2020). The library was produced with the immunoSEQ multiplex PCR assay. Drawn from immuneACCESS, this table holds only the in-frame rearrangements with V and J called that TCRdb kept. Clones are partly lost; checked studies trace under half to an unresolved V gene and leave the rest unexplained. The sample table contains about 2 million clones; only one count was recorded for 85% to 95% of them. The top ten clonotypes cover 0.13% of the sample. The sample consisted of naive CD4+ T cells sorted from blood. Taken with the paper, the label for cell subset or site translates to: CD45RA+ positively selected. These receptor sequences come from a man aged 18 to 30 in good health.

The V call is TRBV27, the J call TRBJ2-3; D gene unclear. V was pared by 6 bases and J by 10 bases, with 14 bases between. This CDR3 spans 12 amino acids. Per germline, CDR1 MNHEY and CDR2 SMNVEV (reference sequence). CDR3 nucleotides: TGTGCCAGCAGCACCCTGGCGGTGGCGCAGTATTTT. Translating gives CASSTLAVAQYF.

This clone was seen a single time. The J gene is TRBJ2-3, the V gene TRBV5-6; TRBD2 matches 13 bases. CDR3 length equals 16 residues. Germline trimming cut 4 bases from V and 4 bases from J; bases unmatched to any gene: 6. Germline loops: CDR1 SGHDT, CDR2 YYEEEE. The CDR3, as DNA: TGTGCCAGCAGCGGTACTAGCGGGGGGGCGTCAGATACGCAGTATTTT. The encoded protein is CASSGTSGGASDTQYF. Supplemented by reference TRBV5-6 and TRBJ2-3, the full variable domain reads DAGVTQSPTHLIKTRGQQVTLRCSPKSGHDTVSWYQQALGQGPQFIFQYYEEEERQRGNFPDRFSGHQFPNYSSELNVNALLLGDSALYLCASSGTSGGASDTQYFGPGTRLTVL.

V usage is TRBV5-1 and J usage is TRBJ1-4; 7 bases are a match to TRBD1. CDR1 is SGHRS and CDR2 is YFSETQ in the germline V gene. Trimming at V came to 1 base and at J to 3 bases, leaving 9 bases not matched to a gene. This CDR3 contains 17 residues. This CDR3 is CASSLYQGDGANEKLFF. The CDR3 DNA sequence: TGCGCCAGCAGCTTGTACCAGGGGGACGGGGCTAATGAAAAACTGTTTTTT.

In this sample, this clone turned up once. This chain links TRBV30 with TRBJ2-2; D uncertain. Germline values: CDR1 GTSNPN, CDR2 SVGIG (reference sequence). The V end was cut by 8 bases, the J end by 4 bases, with 14 bases between. The CDR3 contains 13 residues. Here the CDR3 reads CAGSRTVTGELFF. In DNA form, the CDR3 reads TGTGCCGGTTCAAGGACGGTCACCGGGGAGCTGTTTTTT.

This rearrangement joins TRBV7-2 to TRBJ2-1; no clear D. The CDR3 is made up of 15 amino acids. The V gene's germline CDR1 is SGHTA and CDR2 FQGNSA. Deletions cut 1 base from V and 3 bases from J, with 10 bases between. CDR3 coding DNA: TGTGCCAGCAGCTTAGGCCCTGGCGACTACAATGAGCAGTTCTTC. Protein sequence: CASSLGPGDYNEQFF.

This chain links TRBV25-1 with TRBJ2-1; 8 nucleotides match TRBD2. The germline V gene encodes CDR1 MGHDK and CDR2 SYGVNS. The trim removed 4 bases at V and 2 bases at J, leaving 4 bases unmatched. The CDR3 spans 15 residues. The chain's CDR3 is CASSAPAGAYNEQFF. CDR3 coding DNA: TGTGCCAGCAGTGCCCCAGCGGGAGCCTACAATGAGCAGTTCTTC.

V usage is TRBV7-2 and J usage is TRBJ2-7; 15 bases map to TRBD2. Germline V lookup: CDR1 SGHTA, CDR2 FQGNSA. After removal of 6 bases from V and 1 base from J, the junction contained 7 bases not matched to a gene. The CDR3 loop spans 17 amino acids. CDR3 loop: CASSHGLAGGSSYEQYF. CDR3 DNA: TGTGCCAGCAGTCATGGACTAGCGGGAGGGTCGTCCTACGAGCAGTACTTC.

The genes are TRBV5-1 and TRBJ2-7; D is unresolved. CDR1 is SGHRS and CDR2 is YFSETQ in the germline V gene. This CDR3 has 12 residues. V lost 4 bases and J lost 5, with 10 bases in between. The chain's CDR3 is CASSQMANEQYF. CDR3 nucleotides: TGCGCCAGCAGCCAGATGGCGAACGAGCAGTACTTC.

The rearrangement uses TRBV21-1 and TRBJ2-2; TRBD1, the D gene given by the table, was not confirmed from the DNA. TRBV21-1 is an annotated pseudogene. This CDR3 is 12 amino acids long. CDR3 sequence: CAVQGTVGELFF. CDR3 nucleotide sequence: TGTGCCGTACAGGGGACGGTCGGGGAGCTGTTTTTT.

This chain links TRBV18 with TRBJ1-4; no reliable D call. Trimming pared 4 bases from V and 0 bases from J, leaving 12 bases between. This CDR3 has 16 amino acids. Germline V gives CDR1 KGHSH, CDR2 LQKENI. The CDR3 sequence is CASSRSPPATNEKLFF. The CDR3 DNA reads TGTGCCAGCTCACGGTCCCCTCCAGCAACTAATGAAAAACTGTTTTTT.

V and J are TRBV6-5 and TRBJ2-7; weak D call: TRBD2 (6 bases). The CDR3 is made up of 11 amino acids. The germline V gene has CDR1 MNHEY and CDR2 SVGAGI. The CDR3 is CGTGTAYEQYF. CDR3 nucleotide sequence: TGTGGAACCGGGACTGCCTACGAGCAGTACTTC.

This clone was picked up a small number of times. For the CDR3, the DNA is TGTGCCGGGGGGACAGGGCCCGACTGCTTGAACTATGGCTACACCTTC. This sequence encodes CAGGTGPDCLNYGYTF. V and J are TRBV11-3 and TRBJ1-2; TRBD1 agrees at 9 bases. This CDR3 region has 16 residues. Germline-derived CDR1 and CDR2 are SGHNT and YENEEA. The junction had 15 bases not matched to a gene; V was cut back by 11 bases and J by 2 bases.

V gene TRBV19 combines with J gene TRBJ1-2; D gene ambiguous. V was trimmed by 0 bases and J by 6 bases, leaving 2 bases between them. CDR1 is LNHDA and CDR2 is SQIVND in the germline V gene (reference sequence). The CDR3 totals 11 residues. In DNA, the CDR3 is TGTGCCAGTAGTATAGATCATGGCTACACCTTC. Translated: CASSIDHGYTF. The full variable domain, with the rest looked up from reference TRBV19 and TRBJ1-2, is DGGITQSPKYLFRKEGQNVTLSCEQNLNHDAMYWYRQDPGQGLRLIYYSQIVNDFQKGDIAEGYSVSREKKESFPLTVTSAQKNPTAFYLCASSIDHGYTFGSGTRLTVV.

Notes on this clone: A junction end diverges from the germline sequence, so it may reflect a read error. This chain uses TRBV7-7 with TRBJ2-1; TRBD1 aligns across 8 bases. The germline V gene has CDR1 SSHAT and CDR2 FNYEAQ (reference sequence). The CDR3 totals 15 residues. The CDR3 loop reads CASSTDRGSYNEQFF. CDR3 nucleotide sequence: TGTGCTAGCAGCACCGACAGGGGCTCCTACAATGAGCAGTTCTTC.

The rearrangement uses TRBV9 and TRBJ1-2; D is possibly TRBD1 (6 bases). Trimming took off 3 bases at V and 4 bases at J, with 16 bases between the two ends. The V gene's germline CDR1 is SGDLS and CDR2 YYNGEE. This CDR3 region has 15 residues. The CDR3 coding sequence is TGTGCCAGCAGCGCAGAACAGGGCGTCCCCTATGGCTACACCTTC. Its translation: CASSAEQGVPYGYTF.

V usage is TRBV5-1 and J usage is TRBJ2-5; TRBD2 might be the D (5 bases). The end of the DNA fits TRBJ2-7 better, so the J call may be wrong. The CDR3 extends over 13 amino acids. The V gene's germline CDR1 is SGHRS and CDR2 YFSETQ. CDR3: CASSTGNSYEQYF. CDR3 DNA sequence: TGCGCCAGCAGTACGGGGAATTCCTACGAGCAGTACTTC.

The DNA of the CDR3 is TGTGCCAGCAGTGAAAAGGCTAGCAGAAACACCGGGGAGCTGTTTTTT. This encodes CASSEKASRNTGELFF. The rearrangement joins TRBV6-1 to TRBJ2-2, with D perhaps matching TRBD2 (5 bases). V shed 2 bases and J shed 2 bases, with 12 bases lying between them. Germline CDR1 reads MNHNS; CDR2 reads SASEGT. There are 16 residues in the CDR3.

V gene TRBV7-9 combines with J gene TRBJ1-4; TRBD1 matches 9 bases. The V gene's germline CDR1 is SEHNR and CDR2 FQNEAQ (reference sequence). The length of the CDR3 is 18 residues. Trimming took 0 bases from V and 7 from J; bases not matched to a gene: 12. This CDR3 reads CASSLAAKQGALGEKLFF. In DNA form, the CDR3 reads TGTGCCAGCAGCTTAGCGGCGAAACAGGGGGCGTTAGGTGAAAAACTGTTTTTT.

A word on this clone: In the same sample, other DNA sequences code for this CDR3. The chain employs TRBV6-5 and TRBJ2-7; 11 bases are a match to TRBD1. Germline V gene sequence: CDR1 MNHEY, CDR2 SVGAGI. The CDR3 runs to 16 residues. V dropped 2 bases and J dropped 0; count of bases not matched to a gene: 3. CDR3 in amino acids: CASSYAGTGGSYEQYF. CDR3 nucleotides: TGTGCCAGCAGTTACGCCGGGACAGGGGGCTCCTACGAGCAGTACTTC.

CDR3 residues: CASSRRDSGYTF. The CDR3 DNA sequence: TGTGCCAGCAGTCGGAGGGATAGTGGCTACACCTTC. This chain links TRBV6-5 with TRBJ1-2; no firm D call. The CDR3 contains 12 residues. From germline, CDR1 is MNHEY and CDR2 SVGAGI. Trimming cost V 5 bases and J 7 bases, with 11 bases left between them.

The rearrangement uses TRBV5-6 and TRBJ2-3; no definite D call. CDR3 size: 11 residues. The V gene lost 4 bases and the J gene lost 5 bases, with 5 bases spanning the gap. In germline, CDR1 is SGHDT, CDR2 YYEEEE. The CDR3 nucleotides read TGTGCCAGCAGCGTGAGAGATACGCAGTATTTT. Protein: CASSVRDTQYF.

The chain uses TRBV5-6 and TRBJ1-6; 7 positions match TRBD1. This CDR3 contains 17 residues. The V segment lost 4 bases and the J segment 0 bases; nucleotides outside the gene matches: 7. Germline CDR1 is SGHDT and CDR2 is YYEEEE. Written as DNA, the CDR3 is TGTGCCAGCAGCAGCGCGGGACAGAGCTCCTATAATTCACCCCTCCACTTT. Residues: CASSSAGQSSYNSPLHF.

The chain uses TRBV25-1 and TRBJ1-1; 7 nucleotides agree with TRBD1. Germline V gene sequence: CDR1 MGHDK, CDR2 SYGVNS. The CDR3 extends over 16 amino acids. V shed 0 bases, J shed 5 bases, and the junction held 9 bases outside the gene matches. CDR3 protein: CASSEYAPGGRTEAFF. The CDR3 DNA reads as TGTGCCAGCAGTGAATATGCCCCAGGGGGGCGGACTGAAGCTTTCTTT.

The rearrangement uses TRBV6-5 and TRBJ1-2; D remains ambiguous. Germline loops: CDR1 MNHEY, CDR2 SVGAGI. There are 14 residues in the CDR3. The ends were cut back, 7 bases at V and 1 base at J, with 13 bases in the middle. The CDR3 sequence: CASTPVGFNYGYTF. Written as DNA, the CDR3 is TGTGCCAGCACCCCAGTGGGTTTTAACTATGGCTACACCTTC.